This T cell receptor (beta chain) was profiled in a study of blood T cell repertoires in COVID-19. Study overall: Italy, Spain and the United States were the sources of the convalescent and acute COVID-19 samples. PBMCs, B-cell-depleted T cells, or T cells were the source of the cDNA or gDNA that made up the material.

Germline V gives CDR1 SGHDN, CDR2 FVKESK. The germline V and J ends were trimmed by 1 base and 6 bases, with 12 bases remaining between them. This CDR3 is built from 14 residues. In the original processing: Counts of nucleated cells, estimated from reference gene primer amplification, were obtained. Sequenced by immunoSEQ multiplex PCR; TCRdb stores in-frame clones only, minus some. The V and J calls and clone size are taken from that table; D and trimming were inferred from the DNA. The data show 250,000 or so clones, 85% to 90% seen once. The clonotype originates from a woman aged 40 to 49 who had recovered from COVID-19. This chain uses TRBV14 with TRBJ1-2; D unclear. The sequencing sample was made of peripheral blood. The CDR3 loop is CASSQGPKIDGYTF. CDR3 coding DNA: TGTGCCAGCAGCCAAGGTCCGAAAATAGATGGCTACACCTTC.